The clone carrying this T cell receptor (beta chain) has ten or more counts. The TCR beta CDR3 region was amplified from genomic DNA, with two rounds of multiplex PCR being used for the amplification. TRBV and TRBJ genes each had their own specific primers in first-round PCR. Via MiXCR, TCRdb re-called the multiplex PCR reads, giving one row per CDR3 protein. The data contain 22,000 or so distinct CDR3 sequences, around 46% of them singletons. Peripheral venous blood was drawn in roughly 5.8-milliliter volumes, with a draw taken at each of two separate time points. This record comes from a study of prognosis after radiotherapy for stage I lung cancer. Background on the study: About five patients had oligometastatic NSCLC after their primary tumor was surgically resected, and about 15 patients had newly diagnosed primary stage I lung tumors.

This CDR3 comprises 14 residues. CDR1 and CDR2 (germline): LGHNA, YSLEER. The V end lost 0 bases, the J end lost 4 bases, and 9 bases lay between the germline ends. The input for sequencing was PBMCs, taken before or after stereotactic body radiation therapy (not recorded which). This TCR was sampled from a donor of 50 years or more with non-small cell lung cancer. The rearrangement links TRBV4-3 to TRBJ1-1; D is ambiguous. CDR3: CASSQDYGRTEAFF. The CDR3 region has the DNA TGCGCCAGCAGCCAAGATTATGGTCGCACTGAAGCTTTCTTT.